What follows is one T cell receptor (beta chain) and its context. Its target is unknown. Data came from immunoSEQ multiplex PCR; TCRdb stores just in-frame clones and leaves some out. The repertoire has about 27,000 clones, approximately 72% of them found once; the top ten carry around 35%. The CDR3 spans 15 residues. With 5 bases clipped from V and 3 bases from J, the junction kept 5 bases outside the gene matches. Germline CDR1 is KGHSH and CDR2 is LQKENI. The sample comes from a study of PD-1 blockade in classical Hodgkin lymphoma. All patients relapsed after autologous stem cell transplantation, and brentuximab vedotin exposure varied. Whole-study findings and limits: Whoever responded completely had baseline diversity much like that seen in newly diagnosed patients.

The V call is TRBV18, the J call TRBJ1-4, with 8 nucleotides matching TRBD1. The clonotype originates from a human donor with classical Hodgkin lymphoma. Material: peripheral blood mononuclear cells (PBMCs), obtained before the second cycle of nivolumab. CDR3 nucleotide sequence: TGTGCCAGCTCAAGACAGGGGAGCGCTAATGAAAAACTGTTTTTT. The encoded protein is CASSRQGSANEKLFF.